A selection of T cell receptor beta chains follows, all from one sample in a study of neurological immune-mediated disorders. TCRdb re-called the 5' RACE reads with MiXCR, one entry per CDR3 protein. The profile shows some 43,000 distinct CDR3 sequences, 12% of them singletons. The sequenced sample consisted of PBMCs. These receptors were obtained from a male donor with HTLV-1-associated myelopathy (HAM/TSP). The CDR3 runs from the conserved cysteine through the conserved F or W. The D gene is left open where the match is weak. Sizes are listed as once, few, many, or a class for an expanded clone.

d_call,v_call,j_call,clone_size,cdr3_nt,cdr3_aa
-,TRBV7-2,TRBJ2-4,many,TGTGCCAGCGGCTCGGGGTTAGGTGACATTCAGTACTTC,CASGSGLGDIQYF
TRBD2,TRBV7-9,TRBJ2-2,many,TGTGCCAGCAGCCACCCTAGCGGGGGGCCAAACACCGGGGAGCTGTTTTTT,CASSHPSGGPNTGELFF
-,TRBV7-2,TRBJ1-2,many,TGTGCCAGCAGCCGAACAGGGACCGGAGCTAACTATGGCTACACCTTC,CASSRTGTGANYGYTF
-,TRBV5-6,TRBJ1-1,many,TGTGCCAGCAGCTTGAGGTTTAGGCCTGAAGCTTTCTTT,CASSLRFRPEAFF
-,TRBV5-1,TRBJ2-6,few,TGCGCCAGCAGCTTGGTAGGGGGTGGGGCCAACGTCCTGACTTTC,CASSLVGGGANVLTF
-,TRBV7-2,TRBJ2-7,many,TGTGCCAGCAGCCGACAGGCCTACGAGCAGTACTTC,CASSRQAYEQYF
TRBD2,TRBV3-1,TRBJ2-3,many,TGTGCCAGCAGCCGCCTAGCGGGGGGGCGCACAGATACGCAGTATTTT,CASSRLAGGRTDTQYF
-,TRBV10-3,TRBJ2-3,many,TGTGCCATCAACCTGGGGACCGCAGATACGCAGTATTTT,CAINLGTADTQYF
-,TRBV12-3/TRBV12-4,TRBJ2-5,many,TGTGCCAGCAGTTTCGTACAGATGAAAGAGACCCAGTACTTC,CASSFVQMKETQYF
-,TRBV9,TRBJ2-3,few,TGTGCCAGCAGCGTAGTTCTGAGCGGAGACACAGATACGCAGTATTTT,CASSVVLSGDTDTQYF
TRBD1,TRBV5-1,TRBJ1-1,many,TGCGCCAGCAGCCCGGGACAGCTCACTGAAGCTTTCTTT,CASSPGQLTEAFF
-,TRBV5-5,TRBJ2-7,many,TGTGCCAGCAGCTCCGGGACCCCGGCCTACGAGCAGTACTTC,CASSSGTPAYEQYF
TRBD1,TRBV9,TRBJ1-6,many,TGTGCCAGCAGCCCCCAGACGATGACAGGGTTGAATTCACCCCTCCACTTT,CASSPQTMTGLNSPLHF
-,TRBV9,TRBJ1-5,many,TGTGCCAGCAGCCCCACGGGGGGGCTGGCTCAGCCCCAGCATTTT,CASSPTGGLAQPQHF